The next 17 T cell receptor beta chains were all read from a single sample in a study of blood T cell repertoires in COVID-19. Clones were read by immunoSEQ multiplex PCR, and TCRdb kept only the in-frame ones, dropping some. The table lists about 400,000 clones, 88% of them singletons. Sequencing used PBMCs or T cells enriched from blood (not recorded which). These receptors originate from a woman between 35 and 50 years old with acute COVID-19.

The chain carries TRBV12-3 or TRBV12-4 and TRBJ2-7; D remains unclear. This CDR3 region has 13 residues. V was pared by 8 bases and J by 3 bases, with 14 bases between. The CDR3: CASCLGANYEQYF. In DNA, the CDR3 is TGTGCCAGCTGCCTTGGAGCGAACTACGAGCAGTACTTC.

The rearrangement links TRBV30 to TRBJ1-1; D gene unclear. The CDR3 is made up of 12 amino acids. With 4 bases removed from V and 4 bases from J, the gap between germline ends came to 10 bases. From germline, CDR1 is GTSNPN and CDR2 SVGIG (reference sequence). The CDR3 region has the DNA TGTGCCTGGACCACCGGGATCACTGAAGCTTTCTTT. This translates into CAWTTGITEAFF. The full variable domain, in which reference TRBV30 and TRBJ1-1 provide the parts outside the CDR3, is SQTIHQWPATLVQPVGSPLSLECTVEGTSNPNLYWYRQAAGRGLQLLFYSVGIGQISSEVPQNLSASRPQDRQFILSSKKLLLSDSGFYLCAWTTGITEAFFGQGTRLTVV.

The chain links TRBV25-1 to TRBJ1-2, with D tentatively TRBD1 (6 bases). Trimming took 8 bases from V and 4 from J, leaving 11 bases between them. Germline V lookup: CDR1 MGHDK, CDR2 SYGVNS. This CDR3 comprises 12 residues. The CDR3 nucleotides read TGTGCCAGCCGAGGGGGAAGCTATGGCTACACCTTC. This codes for CASRGGSYGYTF.

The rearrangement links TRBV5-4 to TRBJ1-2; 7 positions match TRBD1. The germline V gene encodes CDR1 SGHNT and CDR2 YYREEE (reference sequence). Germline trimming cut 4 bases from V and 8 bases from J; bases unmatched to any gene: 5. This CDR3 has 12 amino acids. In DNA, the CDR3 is TGTGCCAGCAGCGACAGGGATAGAGGCTACACCTTC. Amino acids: CASSDRDRGYTF.

The CDR3 DNA reads as TGTGCTAGTGGTTTGTACAGGGGGACAAATAGCAATCAGCCCCAGCATTTT. It translates to CASGLYRGTNSNQPQHF. The gene calls are TRBV12-5 and TRBJ1-5, with 8 bases that match TRBD1. The CDR3 sequence is 17 residues long. Germline assignment: CDR1 LGHNT and CDR2 FRNRAP. After removal of 2 bases from V and 0 bases from J, the junction contained 6 bases not matched to a gene.

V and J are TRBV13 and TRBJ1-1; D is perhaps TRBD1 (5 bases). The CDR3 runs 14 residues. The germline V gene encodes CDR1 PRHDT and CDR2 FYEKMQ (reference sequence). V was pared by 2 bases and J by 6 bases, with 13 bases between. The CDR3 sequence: CASSLRVQGAEAFF. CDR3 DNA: TGTGCCAGCAGCTTACGCGTCCAAGGGGCTGAAGCTTTCTTT.

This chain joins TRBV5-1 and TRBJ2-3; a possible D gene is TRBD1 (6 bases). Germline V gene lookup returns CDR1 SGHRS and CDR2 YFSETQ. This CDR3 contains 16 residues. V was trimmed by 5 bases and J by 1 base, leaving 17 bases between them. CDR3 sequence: CASSPGQKEGTDTQYF. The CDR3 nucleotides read TGCGCCAGCAGTCCGGGACAAAAGGAAGGCACAGATACGCAGTATTTT.

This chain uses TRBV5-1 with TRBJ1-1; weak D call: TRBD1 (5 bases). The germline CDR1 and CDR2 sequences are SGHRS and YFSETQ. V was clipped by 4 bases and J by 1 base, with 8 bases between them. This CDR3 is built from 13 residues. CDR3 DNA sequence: TGCGCCAGCAGCCAGGGAAGGAACACTGAAGCTTTCTTT. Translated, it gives CASSQGRNTEAFF.

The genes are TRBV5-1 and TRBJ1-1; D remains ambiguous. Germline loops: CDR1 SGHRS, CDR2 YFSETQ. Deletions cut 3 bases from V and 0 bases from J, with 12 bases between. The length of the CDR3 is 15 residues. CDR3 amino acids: CASSSNTKMNTEAFF. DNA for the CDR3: TGCGCCAGCAGCTCGAACACGAAAATGAACACTGAAGCTTTCTTT.

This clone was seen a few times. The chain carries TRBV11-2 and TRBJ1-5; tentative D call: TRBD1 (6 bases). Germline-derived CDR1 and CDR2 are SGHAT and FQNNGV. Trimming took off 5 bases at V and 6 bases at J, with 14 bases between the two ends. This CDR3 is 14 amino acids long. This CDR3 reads CASSTWGGSQPQHF. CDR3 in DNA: TGTGCCAGCAGCACATGGGGGGGCAGTCAGCCCCAGCATTTT. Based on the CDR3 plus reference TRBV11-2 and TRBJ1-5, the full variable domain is EAGVAQSPRYKIIEKRQSVAFWCNPISGHATLYWYQQILGQGPKLLIQFQNNGVVDDSQLPKDRFSAERLKGVDSTLKIQPAKLEDSAVYLCASSTWGGSQPQHFGDGTRLSIL.

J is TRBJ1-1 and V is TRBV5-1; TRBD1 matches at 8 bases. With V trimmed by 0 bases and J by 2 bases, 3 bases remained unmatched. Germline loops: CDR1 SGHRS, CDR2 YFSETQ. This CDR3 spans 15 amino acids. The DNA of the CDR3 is TGCGCCAGCAGCTTGGGACAGGGGCATAACACTGAAGCTTTCTTT. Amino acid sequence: CASSLGQGHNTEAFF.

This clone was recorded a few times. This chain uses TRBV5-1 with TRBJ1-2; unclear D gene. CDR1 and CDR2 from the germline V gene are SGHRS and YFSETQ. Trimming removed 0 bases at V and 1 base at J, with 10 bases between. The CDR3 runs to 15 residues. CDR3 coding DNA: TGCGCCAGCAGCTTGGGAACGGTTGTTAACTATGGCTACACCTTC. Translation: CASSLGTVVNYGYTF. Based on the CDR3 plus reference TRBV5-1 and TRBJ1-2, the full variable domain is KAGVTQTPRYLIKTRGQQVTLSCSPISGHRSVSWYQQTPGQGLQFLFEYFSETQRNKGNFPGRFSGRQFSNSRSEMNVSTLELGDSALYLCASSLGTVVNYGYTFGSGTRLTVV.

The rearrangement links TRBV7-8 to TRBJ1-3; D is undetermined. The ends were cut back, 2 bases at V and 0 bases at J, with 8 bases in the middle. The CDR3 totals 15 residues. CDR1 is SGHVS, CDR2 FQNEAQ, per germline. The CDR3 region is CASSLTASSGNTIYF. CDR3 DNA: TGTGCCAGCAGCTTAACAGCAAGCTCTGGAAACACCATATATTTT.

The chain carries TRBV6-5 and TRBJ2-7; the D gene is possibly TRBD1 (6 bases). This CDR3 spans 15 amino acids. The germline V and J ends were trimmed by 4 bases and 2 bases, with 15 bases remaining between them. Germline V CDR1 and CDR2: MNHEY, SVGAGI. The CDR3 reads CASSSLGTIPYEQYF. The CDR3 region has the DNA TGTGCCAGCAGTTCTTTGGGGACAATCCCCTACGAGCAGTACTTC.

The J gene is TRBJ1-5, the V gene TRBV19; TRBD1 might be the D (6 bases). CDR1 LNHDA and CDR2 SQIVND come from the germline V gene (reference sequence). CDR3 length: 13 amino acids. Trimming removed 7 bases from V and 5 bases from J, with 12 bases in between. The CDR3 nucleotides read TGTGCCAGTACGGCGGGGGCCTATCAGCCCCAGCATTTT. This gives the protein CASTAGAYQPQHF.

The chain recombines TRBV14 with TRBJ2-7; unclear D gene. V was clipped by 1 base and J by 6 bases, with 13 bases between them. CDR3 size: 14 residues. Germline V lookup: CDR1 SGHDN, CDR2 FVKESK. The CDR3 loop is CASSQARQLGEQYF. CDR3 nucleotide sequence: TGTGCCAGCAGCCAAGCGCGTCAACTCGGCGAGCAGTACTTC.

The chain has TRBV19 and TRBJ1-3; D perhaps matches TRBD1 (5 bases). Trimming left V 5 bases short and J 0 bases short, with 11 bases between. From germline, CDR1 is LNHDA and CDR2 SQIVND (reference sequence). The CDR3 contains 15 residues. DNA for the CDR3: TGTGCCAGTAGTGACAGTCTTTTCTCTGGAAACACCATATATTTT. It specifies CASSDSLFSGNTIYF.